The rows below give T cell receptor beta chains drawn from one sample of a study of blood T cell repertoires in COVID-19. Sequencing was performed with immunoSEQ multiplex PCR; in TCRdb, only in-frame clones are kept and a portion is missing. This table holds roughly 180,000 clones, over 75% found once. Material for sequencing was PBMCs or T cells enriched from blood (not recorded which). These receptors were obtained from a man over 45 who had recovered from COVID-19. The CDR3 runs from the conserved cysteine through the conserved F or W. D genes are given only for firm matches. Clone size appears in some rows only: once, few, many, or a class for an expanded clone.

d_gene	abundance	v_gene	j_gene	CDR3nt	CDR3aa
TRBD2	few	TRBV9	TRBJ2-1	TGTGCCAGCAGCGTAGCTTTGAGCGGGGGGGCAAATGAGCAGTTCTTC	CASSVALSGGANEQFF
-	-	TRBV2	TRBJ1-2	TGTGCCAGCAGAGAAACGGGGGGGATTAACTATGGCTACACCTTC	CASRETGGINYGYTF
TRBD1	once	TRBV5-1	TRBJ1-2	TGCGCCAGCAGCTATCAACCCGGGACAGGGGGCTCAGTTAATGGCTACACCTTC	CASSYQPGTGGSVNGYTF
TRBD1	-	TRBV7-6	TRBJ2-5	TGTGCCAGCAGTGACAGGGAAGAGACCCAGTACTTC	CASSDREETQYF
-	once	TRBV9	TRBJ1-1	TGTGCCAGCAGCCTGACTGCAGGGGCGGGCGCCACTGAAGCTTTCTTT	CASSLTAGAGATEAFF
-	-	TRBV18	TRBJ1-1	TGTGCCAGCTCACCGCTTAGGGGCCCTGAAGCTTTCTTT	CASSPLRGPEAFF
TRBD2	-	TRBV27	TRBJ2-1	TGTGCCAGCAGTTTATCGGGTGCGGGGGTGCTTTACAATGAGCAGTTCTTC	CASSLSGAGVLYNEQFF
TRBD2	-	TRBV29-1	TRBJ2-7	TGCAGCTTTGAGGGACTAGCGGGACCCGAGCAGTACTTC	CSFEGLAGPEQYF
TRBD1	few	TRBV6-5	TRBJ1-5	TGTGCCAGCAGTTACTACAGGGGTGGAGATCAGCCCCAGCATTTT	CASSYYRGGDQPQHF
TRBD1	-	TRBV28	TRBJ1-6	TGTGCCAGCAGTTCCTCGGGACAGGGGAATTCACCCCTCCACTTT	CASSSSGQGNSPLHF
-	-	TRBV29-1	TRBJ2-3	TGCAGCGTCCCCCGACAGGTTGGCCCAGATACGCAGTATTTT	CSVPRQVGPDTQYF
-	-	TRBV12-3/TRBV12-4	TRBJ2-5	TGTGCCAGCAGTTTAACTAGAGAGACCCAGTACTTC	CASSLTRETQYF
-	-	TRBV28	TRBJ1-2	TGTGCCAGCAGTACCAGGGGTCAAGGGGGCTACACCTTC	CASSTRGQGGYTF
-	-	TRBV5-8	TRBJ2-2	TGTGCCAGCAGAACAGAGGGCCCGAACACCGGGGAGCTGTTTTTT	CASRTEGPNTGELFF
-	few	TRBV10-1	TRBJ2-3	TGCGCCAGCAGTGACGGGGGATACACAGATACGCAGTATTTT	CASSDGGYTDTQYF
TRBD1	-	TRBV19	TRBJ1-2	TGTGCCAGTAGTATAATTGACAGGGCGGATGGCTACACCTTC	CASSIIDRADGYTF
-	-	TRBV5-4	TRBJ2-5	TGTGCCAGCAGCTTGGGGCAAAGCCAAGAGACCCAGTACTTC	CASSLGQSQETQYF
TRBD2	once	TRBV7-3	TRBJ2-3	TGTGCCAGCAGACCTACAGCGGGAGGGCCCACAGATACGCAGTATTTT	CASRPTAGGPTDTQYF
-	-	TRBV20-1	TRBJ1-2	TGCAGTGCTAGTACGGGGGGGCCCTATGGCTACACCTTC	CSASTGGPYGYTF
TRBD1	once	TRBV4-1	TRBJ2-6	TGCGCCAGCAGCCAAGATGATAACAGGGGGCCGGGGTCTGGGGCCAACGTCCTGACTTTC	CASSQDDNRGPGSGANVLTF
-	-	TRBV18	TRBJ2-7	TGTGCCAGCTCACTAACCCCGGGTTCTGTCTACGAGCAGTACTTC	CASSLTPGSVYEQYF
-	few	TRBV7-8	TRBJ1-6	TGTGCCAGCAGCTTACTCCTAATCTCCTATAATTCACCCCTCCACTTT	CASSLLLISYNSPLHF
-	-	TRBV28	TRBJ2-3	TGTGCCAGCAGTCCACCGGGAGCCCCAGATACGCAGTATTTT	CASSPPGAPDTQYF
TRBD2	-	TRBV24-1	TRBJ2-5	TGTGCCACCAGTGATTTTAGACTAGCGGGAGTAAGAGAGACCCAGTACTTC	CATSDFRLAGVRETQYF
TRBD1	once	TRBV7-2	TRBJ1-5	TGTGCCAGCAGCGTACCAACCGGGACAGCACCATATAGCAATCAGCCCCAGCATTTT	CASSVPTGTAPYSNQPQHF
TRBD1	-	TRBV6-6	TRBJ2-5	TGTGCCAGCAGTCAACAGGGGGCCGGAGAGACCCAGTACTTC	CASSQQGAGETQYF
TRBD1	-	TRBV27	TRBJ1-5	TGTGCCAGCAGTTTCGGACAGGGTGGCAATCAGCCCCAGCATTTT	CASSFGQGGNQPQHF
-	-	TRBV6-5	TRBJ2-2	TGTGCGAGTAACAGGGACACCGGGGAGCTGTTTTTT	CASNRDTGELFF
TRBD1	-	TRBV7-3	TRBJ2-7	TGTGCCAGCAGCTCATTGGACAGGGGCGACTACGAGCAGTACTTC	CASSSLDRGDYEQYF
-	-	TRBV14	TRBJ1-1	TGTGCCAGCAGCCAAGACTGGCCAGTGGGCCGAGAAGCTTTCTTT	CASSQDWPVGREAFF
-	-	TRBV28	TRBJ1-5	TGTGCCAGCAGACCTGGGGGCGGTCAGCCCCAGCATTTT	CASRPGGGQPQHF
TRBD2	-	TRBV7-9	TRBJ2-1	TGTGCCAGCAGCCGTCGAGCGGGGACCGCAAGCAATGAGCAGTTCTTC	CASSRRAGTASNEQFF
-	-	TRBV14	TRBJ2-6	TGTGCCAGCTGTCCGGCCGACAGCTCCAATGCCCTCTCTGGGGCCAACGTCCTGACTTTC	CASCPADSSNALSGANVLTF
TRBD1	few	TRBV5-1	TRBJ2-3	TGCGCCAGCAGCTTGGTCCGGACAGGGTCAGGAGATACGCAGTATTTT	CASSLVRTGSGDTQYF
TRBD1	-	TRBV27	TRBJ1-1	TGTGCCAGCAGTTTGCTGAGCCCAGGGGGCACTGAAGCTTTCTTT	CASSLLSPGGTEAFF
-	-	TRBV5-5	TRBJ2-1	TGTGCCAGCACCCAGGCGCTTTACAATGAGCAGTTCTTC	CASTQALYNEQFF
TRBD2	-	TRBV4-1	TRBJ2-3	TGCGCCAGCAGCCAAGATGCAATAGCGGGGGCCGCAGATACGCAGTATTTT	CASSQDAIAGAADTQYF
-	once	TRBV3-1/TRBV3-2	TRBJ1-1	TGTGCCAGCAGCCCTCCCGGGTCGGGAACTGAAGCTTTCTTT	CASSPPGSGTEAFF
TRBD1	-	TRBV28	TRBJ2-7	TGTGCCAGCAGTTTATCCGGGACAGGGTTGGACTACGAGCAGTACTTC	CASSLSGTGLDYEQYF
TRBD1	-	TRBV5-6	TRBJ2-7	TGTGCCAGCAGCGCCTCCGGGACAGACTACGAGCAGTACTTC	CASSASGTDYEQYF
TRBD2	-	TRBV10-3	TRBJ2-2	TGTGCCATCAGTGAGTCGAGGCGGGGGGGCGCGAACACCGGGGAGCTGTTTTTT	CAISESRRGGANTGELFF
-	few	TRBV5-8	TRBJ2-5	TGTGCCAGCAGCTTGGACCAGCAAGAGACCCAGTACTTC	CASSLDQQETQYF
TRBD1	-	TRBV28	TRBJ1-6	TGTGCCAGCAGCGACAGGGTGAATTCACCCCTCCACTTT	CASSDRVNSPLHF
-	-	TRBV7-9	TRBJ2-7	TGTGCCAGCAGCTTAGGGACTGTGTATGACGAGCAGTACTTC	CASSLGTVYDEQYF
TRBD2	-	TRBV7-2	TRBJ2-1	TGTGCCAGCAGCTTTGGTGCGGGGGGGTCATACAATGAGCAGTTCTTC	CASSFGAGGSYNEQFF
-	-	TRBV18	TRBJ1-1	TGTGCCAGCTCACCATTGGGGCCCCCCAGGAACACTGAAGCTTTCTTT	CASSPLGPPRNTEAFF
-	-	TRBV5-6	TRBJ1-1	TGTGCCAGCAGTCCCTACGGGGTTGAGACTGAAGCTTTCTTT	CASSPYGVETEAFF
TRBD2	-	TRBV14	TRBJ2-1	TGTGCCAGCAGCCAGGGCGGGAGGGGGGATGAGCAGTTCTTC	CASSQGGRGDEQFF
-	-	TRBV28	TRBJ1-5	TGTGCCAGCAGTTTTCGGAATCAGCCCCAGCATTTT	CASSFRNQPQHF
-	once	TRBV5-1	TRBJ2-5	TGCGCCAGCAGCTTGGGGGAGTTGGGAGAGACCCAGTACTTC	CASSLGELGETQYF
-	once	TRBV3-1/TRBV3-2	TRBJ2-1	TGTGCCAGCAGCCAAGTTGGCGGATATAACAATGAGCAGTTCTTC	CASSQVGGYNNEQFF
TRBD1	few	TRBV11-3	TRBJ2-2	TGTGCCAGCAGCCCGGGGACAGGGGACACCGGGGAGCTGTTTTTT	CASSPGTGDTGELFF
TRBD1	once	TRBV19	TRBJ2-3	TGTGCCAGTAGTACCCGGACAGGGAGCGCCACGAGGCAGTATTTT	CASSTRTGSATRQYF
-	-	TRBV5-4	TRBJ1-6	TGTGCCAGCAGTTTAGATGCCGGGAGTCTTGCCCGACCTTCACCCCTCCACTTT	CASSLDAGSLARPSPLHF
-	-	TRBV7-6	TRBJ2-2	TGTGCCAGCAGCTGGAGGGGAAACACCGGGGAGCTGTTTTTT	CASSWRGNTGELFF
TRBD2	-	TRBV9	TRBJ2-5	TGTGCCAGCAGCGCGGCACTAGCGGGGGGTGCGGAGACCCAGTACTTC	CASSAALAGGAETQYF
-	once	TRBV19	TRBJ2-1	TGTGCCAGTAGTATTGCAGGAGTTTATAGGGGTGAGCAGTTCTTC	CASSIAGVYRGEQFF
TRBD2	-	TRBV7-2	TRBJ2-2	TGTGCCAGCAGCCGCCTAGCGGGAGACACCGGGGAGCTGTTTTTT	CASSRLAGDTGELFF